These T cell receptor beta chains were read from a single sample in a study of CD8 T cells in Susac syndrome. TCRdb re-called the immunoSEQ multiplex PCR reads through MiXCR, storing one row per CDR3 protein. The table lists about 140,000 distinct CDR3 sequences, around 95% of them singletons. Material: CD4+ T cells from PBMCs. The receptors were gathered from a human donor with multiple sclerosis. Each CDR3 is given with its conserved first and last residue.

v_gene	j_gene	CDR3aa
TRBV5-4	TRBJ2-6	CASSLDPGAGANVLTF
TRBV19	TRBJ2-1	CASSLLAGESYNEQFF
TRBV11-2	TRBJ1-1	CASSLDFDIRAEAFF
TRBV29-1	TRBJ1-2	CSVEDFRAGATYGYTF
TRBV2	TRBJ1-4	CASRRFGGEKLFF
TRBV18	TRBJ2-5	CASSLQPGTVQETQYF
TRBV7-9	TRBJ1-2	CASSSWTGNYGYTF
TRBV27	TRBJ2-3	CASKRAQYTDTQYF
TRBV28	TRBJ2-6	CASRGTGAGANVLTF
TRBV7-9	TRBJ2-5	CASSFRMTSGVETQYF
TRBV23-1	TRBJ2-5	CASSPGLPQETQYF
TRBV7-2	TRBJ1-1	CASSPRLSNKAFF
TRBV25-1	TRBJ1-3	CASSINRGYGNTIYF
TRBV7-2	TRBJ1-4	CASRQTGDGEKLFF
TRBV12-3/TRBV12-4	TRBJ1-2	CASSPRHYGYTF
TRBV7-2	TRBJ2-1	CASSRKSGTSGNNEQFF
TRBV7-2	TRBJ2-1	CAIAGGSYNEQFF
TRBV2	TRBJ2-1	CASSGTSVQGEQFF
TRBV2	TRBJ2-7	CASSEQGPSREQYF
TRBV14	TRBJ2-1	CASSQVRLTRPQTQFF
TRBV27	TRBJ2-2	CASRGSRGLPNTGELFF
TRBV7-9	TRBJ1-1	CASSLGSGNTEAFF
TRBV28	TRBJ2-1	CASPESGTYNEQFF
TRBV20-1	TRBJ2-3	CSPGGREWGTDTQYF
TRBV5-5	TRBJ1-1	CASSLVVGGTEAFF
TRBV5-1	TRBJ2-6	CASRGLRGIAVLTF
TRBV9	TRBJ1-6	CASSVGRDSPLHF
TRBV2	TRBJ2-5	CASSERGGKETQYF
TRBV20-1	TRBJ2-4	CSARDVAVGIYF